A selection of T cell receptor beta chains follows, all from one sample in a study of cytotoxic CD8 clonotypes in ibrutinib-treated CLL. Assay used: immunoSEQ multiplex PCR; TCRdb lists only in-frame clones, some missing. The sample shows 20,000 to 30,000 clones, roughly 74% of them seen only once. The input for sequencing was PBMCs, taken after 12 months of ibrutinib treatment. Source of these receptors: a human donor with chronic lymphocytic leukemia. Both conserved end residues are part of each CDR3. D genes are given only for firm matches. Clone size is given for some rows only: seen once, a few or many times, or a class if the clone is expanded.

abundance	v_gene	j_gene	d_gene	CDR3aa	CDR3nt
NA	TRBV7-6	TRBJ2-2	TRBD2	CASSEGLAANTGELFF	TGTGCCAGCAGCGAAGGACTAGCGGCGAACACCGGGGAGCTGTTTTTT
NA	TRBV28	TRBJ2-1	NA	CASSSAQSVEVEQFF	TGTGCCAGCAGTTCAGCCCAATCGGTGGAGGTTGAGCAGTTCTTC
NA	TRBV25-1	TRBJ1-6	NA	CASSRYNSPLHF	TGTGCCAGCAGCAGGTATAATTCACCCCTCCACTTT
NA	TRBV2	TRBJ1-5	NA	CASSGDGSNQPQHF	TGTGCCAGCAGTGGGGACGGTAGCAATCAGCCCCAGCATTTT
NA	TRBV7-6	TRBJ2-1	TRBD2	CASSLTSGYNEQFF	TGTGCCAGCAGCTTAACTAGCGGGTACAATGAGCAGTTCTTC
NA	TRBV7-9	TRBJ2-3	NA	CASSLSPDTQYF	TGTGCCAGCAGCTTATCCCCAGATACGCAGTATTTT
NA	TRBV2	TRBJ2-2	NA	CASRVGAEGRGELFF	TGTGCCAGCAGGGTTGGAGCAGAGGGTCGGGGGGAGCTGTTTTTT
NA	TRBV10-3	TRBJ1-5	NA	CAIGRRGDQPQHF	TGTGCCATCGGGAGAAGAGGGGATCAGCCCCAGCATTTT
NA	TRBV9	TRBJ1-6	NA	CASSVGTVGYSPLHF	TGTGCCAGCAGCGTAGGTACAGTTGGTTATTCACCCCTCCACTTT
NA	TRBV7-2	TRBJ2-3	TRBD2	CASSLRTSGSTDTQYF	TGTGCCAGCAGCTTACGCACTAGCGGGAGCACAGATACGCAGTATTTT
NA	TRBV29-1	TRBJ1-5	TRBD1	CSVTTGVSQPQHF	TGCAGCGTTACAACAGGGGTTTCTCAGCCCCAGCATTTT
few	TRBV29-1	TRBJ2-5	NA	CSAGVGYRETQYF	TGCAGCGCCGGGGTGGGTTACCGGGAGACCCAGTACTTC
NA	TRBV6-1	TRBJ1-2	NA	CASNGGTPYGYTF	TGTGCCAGCAATGGGGGGACTCCCTATGGCTACACCTTC
NA	TRBV5-1	TRBJ1-2	NA	CASSRGGGVGGYTF	TGCGCCAGCAGCCGTGGCGGAGGGGTCGGTGGCTACACCTTC
NA	TRBV5-1	TRBJ1-1	NA	CASSKLDPNTEAFF	TGCGCCAGCAGCAAATTAGACCCGAACACTGAAGCTTTCTTT
NA	TRBV5-1	TRBJ1-1	NA	CASSFRETHTEAFF	TGCGCCAGCAGCTTTAGGGAAACCCACACTGAAGCTTTCTTT
NA	TRBV5-1	TRBJ1-1	TRBD1	CASSPGQGGPGAFF	TGCGCCAGCAGCCCGGGACAGGGGGGTCCTGGAGCTTTCTTT
NA	TRBV11-3	TRBJ2-3	NA	CASSPVGATSDTQYF	TGTGCCAGCAGCCCAGTTGGCGCAACTTCAGATACGCAGTATTTT
NA	TRBV7-3	TRBJ2-3	TRBD2	CASSLAGGYTDTQYF	TGTGCCAGCAGCTTAGCGGGGGGGTACACAGATACGCAGTATTTT